These T cell receptor beta chains were read from a single sample in a study of T cells in localized non-small cell lung cancer. Assay used: immunoSEQ multiplex PCR; TCRdb lists only in-frame clones, some missing. The repertoire has about 45,000 clones, 65% to 90% of them found once; the top ten carry roughly 17%. The source was peripheral blood mononuclear cells, collected before any cancer treatment. These receptor sequences come from a man aged 35-69 years with stage III lung adenocarcinoma. Both conserved end residues are part of each CDR3. The D gene is left open where the match is weak. Not all rows give a size; the values are once, few, many and, for expanded clones, a class.

V gene,J gene,D gene,clone size,CDR3 DNA,CDR3 protein
TRBV27,TRBJ1-2,NA,few,TGTGCCAGCAGTTTTAGGGGGGGATGGGATGGCTACACCTTC,CASSFRGGWDGYTF
TRBV9,TRBJ2-1,TRBD2,NA,TGTGCCAGCAGCGTAGGGACTAGCGCGAATGAGCAGTTCTTC,CASSVGTSANEQFF
TRBV19,TRBJ2-7,TRBD1,NA,TGTGCCAGTTCAGACAGGGGAACCTACGAGCAGTACTTC,CASSDRGTYEQYF
TRBV19,TRBJ1-1,TRBD1,NA,TGTGCCAGTAGTTCCCAACAGGGGAGTGAAGCTTTCTTT,CASSSQQGSEAFF
TRBV4-2,TRBJ2-7,NA,once,TGTGCCAGCAGCCAAGTCGGTGGTCAGGCGGGGAACTCCTACGAGCAGTACTTC,CASSQVGGQAGNSYEQYF
TRBV2,TRBJ2-1,TRBD2,NA,TGTGCCAGCAGTGAAGGGACTAGCGGCCGCCAGTTCTTC,CASSEGTSGRQFF
TRBV15,TRBJ2-7,NA,NA,TGTGCCACCAGCAGAGATGGAGAATCCTACGAGCAGTACTTC,CATSRDGESYEQYF
TRBV6-5,TRBJ2-5,TRBD1,NA,TGTGCCAGCAGTTACACAGGACAGGTTCTCGGGGTGACCCAGTACTTC,CASSYTGQVLGVTQYF
TRBV6-6,TRBJ2-5,TRBD1,few,TGTGCCAGCAGTTACTGGGACAGTCAAGAGACCCAGTACTTC,CASSYWDSQETQYF
TRBV6-1,TRBJ1-3,NA,once,TGTGCCAGCATCAGGGACAACTCTGGAAACACCATATATTTT,CASIRDNSGNTIYF
TRBV6-4,TRBJ1-4,TRBD1,NA,TGTGCCAGCAGTGACGGGACAGGGAATGAAAAACTGTTTTTT,CASSDGTGNEKLFF
TRBV7-2,TRBJ2-6,NA,NA,TGTGCCAGCAGCTTTAGAATCTCTGGGGCCAACGTCCTGACTTTC,CASSFRISGANVLTF
TRBV30,TRBJ2-3,NA,NA,TGTGCCTGGGAGTGGATCAACACGGGTGGCACAGATACGCAGTATTTT,CAWEWINTGGTDTQYF
TRBV5-4,TRBJ2-7,NA,few,TGTGCCAGCAGCTTTTATGGGGGTCGGGGCAGCGAGCAGTACTTC,CASSFYGGRGSEQYF
TRBV19,TRBJ1-1,TRBD1,once,TGTGCCAGTAGTATTTCAGGGGGGGGAACTGAAGCTTTCTTT,CASSISGGGTEAFF